The 30 T cell receptor beta chains reported below all come from one sample, sequenced in a study of blood T cell repertoires in COVID-19. Libraries were prepared by immunoSEQ multiplex PCR; TCRdb keeps only in-frame clonotypes and omits some of them. The profile shows tens of thousands of clones, 80% to 90% of them singletons. Material for sequencing was peripheral blood. These receptors all come from a human donor in a cohort sampled during active COVID-19. The donor label of this sample is uncertain.

A few counts support this clone. The chain combines TRBV7-9 with TRBJ1-2, with D maybe TRBD1 (5 bases). Trimming cost V 5 bases and J 6 bases, with 16 bases left between them. CDR1 and CDR2 (germline): SEHNR, FQNEAQ (reference sequence). CDR3 length: 14 amino acids. The CDR3 DNA reads as TGTGCCAGCAGCGTCCAGGGATTTCTTAATGGCTACACCTTC. Protein sequence: CASSVQGFLNGYTF.

This clone was detected only a few times. The rearrangement joins TRBV11-2 to TRBJ1-4; D might be TRBD1 (6 bases). The V end lost 8 bases, the J end lost 3 bases, and 16 bases lay between the germline ends. Per germline, CDR1 SGHAT and CDR2 FQNNGV. The CDR3 is 15 amino acids. CDR3 bases: TGTGCCAGCGGTATGACAGGACACCCTAATGAAAAACTGTTTTTT. Its translation: CASGMTGHPNEKLFF.

The chain joins TRBV9 to TRBJ1-1; 7 bases fit TRBD1. The V and J ends lost 4 bases and 0 bases, in that order; junction bases with no gene match: 6. The CDR3 is 15 amino acids. Germline V gene data show CDR1 as SGDLS and CDR2 as YYNGEE. The CDR3 sequence: CASSPGQAMNTEAFF. The CDR3 nucleotides are TGTGCCAGCAGCCCCGGACAGGCAATGAACACTGAAGCTTTCTTT.

This sequence joins TRBV5-4 and TRBJ1-1; a possible D gene is TRBD1 (6 bases). Germline lookup yields CDR1 SGHNT and CDR2 YYREEE (reference sequence). Trimming removed 4 bases from V and 3 bases from J, with 13 bases in between. The CDR3 runs 14 residues. The CDR3 sequence is CASSTGTLYTEAFF. The CDR3 coding sequence is TGTGCCAGCAGCACAGGGACACTTTACACTGAAGCTTTCTTT.

This chain links TRBV6-1 with TRBJ2-5, with TRBD1 matching over 7 bases. Germline-derived CDR1 and CDR2 are MNHNS and SASEGT. V shed 2 bases and J 4 bases; nucleotides not matched to a gene: 19. This CDR3 is built from 19 residues. CDR3 sequence (DNA): TGTGCCAGCAGTGAAACCTGGGATCAAAGGGGGCGAGGATCAGAGACCCAGTACTTC. It encodes CASSETWDQRGRGSETQYF.

This chain uses TRBV7-2 with TRBJ2-1, with 9 bases matching TRBD2. The CDR3 sequence is 17 residues long. J was trimmed by 2 bases and V by 2 bases; bases with no gene match: 7. Germline V gives CDR1 SGHTA, CDR2 FQGNSA. The CDR3, as DNA: TGTGCCAGCAGCTTAAGCTTAGCGGGGGTCCCCTACAATGAGCAGTTCTTC. Amino acid sequence: CASSLSLAGVPYNEQFF.

The chain is built from TRBV7-9 and TRBJ2-2; TRBD2 aligns across 7 bases. Trimming took 5 bases from V and 7 from J; bases not matched to a gene: 13. The CDR3 is made up of 16 amino acids. Germline V lookup: CDR1 SEHNR, CDR2 FQNEAQ (reference sequence). In DNA, the CDR3 is TGTGCCAGCAGCCTATCCGGGGAGGGGTCTATCGGGGAGCTGTTTTTT. Protein product: CASSLSGEGSIGELFF.

The rearrangement joins TRBV5-4 to TRBJ2-3, with D unresolved. The CDR3 is 16 residues long. Trimming shortened V by 3 bases and J by 3 bases, and 17 bases separated the two germline ends. Germline assignment: CDR1 SGHNT and CDR2 YYREEE (reference sequence). The CDR3 DNA reads as TGTGCCAGCAGCTCTCAGAGGCTAGTTATAACAGATACGCAGTATTTT. It encodes CASSSQRLVITDTQYF.

The rearrangement links TRBV2 to TRBJ1-1; D is ambiguous. V gave up 7 bases and J gave up 1 base, with 10 bases separating them. The CDR3 length is 13 residues. Germline CDR1 and CDR2: SNHLY and FYNNEI. CDR3 residues: CASIEVQNTEAFF. CDR3 DNA: TGTGCCAGCATCGAGGTACAGAACACTGAAGCTTTCTTT.

CDR3 sequence: CASSLLDSGYTF. The CDR3, as DNA: TGTGCCAGCAGCTTGTTGGACAGTGGCTACACCTTC. V usage is TRBV7-9 and J usage is TRBJ1-2; the D gene is possibly TRBD1 (6 bases). V was cut by 3 bases and J by 7 bases, with 9 bases left in between. CDR3 size: 12 residues. Germline V lookup: CDR1 SEHNR, CDR2 FQNEAQ (reference sequence). Looking up the rest from reference TRBV7-9 and TRBJ1-2 gives the full variable domain: DTGVSQNPRHKITKRGQNVTFRCDPISEHNRLYWYRQTLGQGPEFLTYFQNEAQLEKSRLLSDRFSAERPKGSFSTLEIQRTEQGDSAMYLCASSLLDSGYTFGSGTRLTVV.

The chain couples TRBV27 to TRBJ1-1; 8 nucleotides align to TRBD1. V dropped 3 bases and J dropped 4; count of bases not matched to a gene: 10. This CDR3 contains 16 residues. Germline lookup yields CDR1 MNHEY and CDR2 SMNVEV (reference sequence). CDR3 residues: CASSFFPDRGATEAFF. The DNA of the CDR3 is TGTGCCAGCAGTTTTTTCCCCGACAGGGGCGCCACTGAAGCTTTCTTT.

V usage is TRBV28 and J usage is TRBJ2-7; TRBD1 matches at 9 bases. Germline trimming cut 5 bases from V and 7 bases from J; bases unmatched to any gene: 6. The CDR3 extends over 13 amino acids. Germline values: CDR1 MDHEN, CDR2 SYDVKM. The CDR3 sequence: CASSGTGPWEQYF. CDR3 in DNA: TGTGCCAGCAGTGGGACAGGGCCATGGGAGCAGTACTTC.

V and J are TRBV4-1 and TRBJ2-1; TRBD2 is a possible D gene (5 bases). Germline assignment: CDR1 MGHRA and CDR2 YSYEKL. The germline V and J ends were trimmed by 2 bases and 5 bases, with 13 bases remaining between them. The CDR3 runs to 15 residues. The CDR3 loop is CASSQTYTGNNEQFF. CDR3 DNA: TGCGCCAGCAGCCAAACCTACACCGGGAACAATGAGCAGTTCTTC.

This clone was seen more than once but under ten times. This chain links TRBV3-1 (or the pseudogene TRBV3-2) with TRBJ1-6; TRBD1 matches 9 bases. Germline trimming cut 5 bases from V and 10 bases from J; bases unmatched to any gene: 6. This CDR3 is built from 14 residues. Germline V gives CDR1 LGHDT, CDR2 YNNKEL (reference sequence). For the CDR3, the DNA is TGTGCCAGCAGCTTGGACAGGGGCAGATCACCCCTCCACTTT. As protein: CASSLDRGRSPLHF.

DNA of the CDR3: TGTGCCAGCGGGGGGAATAATTCACCCCTCCACTTT. Protein: CASGGNNSPLHF. The chain is built from TRBV6-5 and TRBJ1-6; D possibly corresponds to TRBD1 (5 bases). The CDR3 extends over 12 amino acids. Germline V gives CDR1 MNHEY, CDR2 SVGAGI. V was cut by 8 bases and J by 5 bases, with 7 bases left in between.

The J gene is TRBJ2-1, the V gene TRBV9; 10 positions agree with TRBD2. Germline-derived CDR1 and CDR2 are SGDLS and YYNGEE. J was trimmed by 5 bases and V by 4 bases; bases with no gene match: 6. There are 15 residues in the CDR3. The CDR3 sequence: CASSLERGGNNEQFF. The CDR3 nucleotides read TGTGCCAGCAGCCTTGAGCGGGGGGGTAACAATGAGCAGTTCTTC.

The CDR3, as DNA: TGCGCCAGCAGCCAAATCACAGGGGTATTCAACTATGGCTACACCTTC. Translating it yields CASSQITGVFNYGYTF. The rearrangement uses TRBV4-3 and TRBJ1-2; 7 positions agree with TRBD1. This CDR3 is built from 16 residues. Per the germline V gene, CDR1 is LGHNA and CDR2 is YSLEER. Trimming took 2 bases from V and 2 from J; bases not matched to a gene: 8.

The genes are TRBV10-3 and TRBJ1-2; 9 nucleotides align to TRBD1. This CDR3 has 13 amino acids. The J segment lost 6 bases and the V segment lost 5 bases, leaving 4 bases of the junction unmatched. Germline-derived CDR1 and CDR2 are ENHRY and SYGVKD. The CDR3 spells CAISRQGGDGYTF. The CDR3 DNA reads as TGTGCCATCAGTCGACAGGGGGGTGATGGCTACACCTTC.

The rearrangement uses TRBV18 and TRBJ1-1; no definite D call. Trimming removed 3 bases from V and 0 bases from J, with 5 bases in between. The CDR3 sequence is 13 residues long. Germline loops: CDR1 KGHSH, CDR2 LQKENI. CDR3 region: CASSPAVNTEAFF. CDR3 bases: TGTGCCAGCTCACCCGCAGTGAACACTGAAGCTTTCTTT.

This chain links TRBV20-1 with TRBJ2-7; D possibly corresponds to TRBD2 (6 bases). This CDR3 comprises 11 residues. The germline V and J ends were trimmed by 6 bases and 3 bases, with 9 bases remaining between them. Germline CDR1 reads DFQATT; CDR2 reads SNEGSKA (reference sequence). In nucleotides, the CDR3 is TGCAGTGCCGAGACTAGCTACGAGCAGTACTTC. This translates into CSAETSYEQYF.

This chain joins TRBV4-1 and TRBJ2-1, with 13 bases fitting TRBD2. The ends lost 7 bases at V and 0 bases at J; junction bases unmatched: 12. Germline V gene sequence: CDR1 MGHRA, CDR2 YSYEKL. The CDR3 consists of 19 residues. In DNA form, the CDR3 reads TGCGCCAGCACCGTGTTGGGACTAGCGGGGTCGAGCTCCTACAATGAGCAGTTCTTC. Protein sequence: CASTVLGLAGSSSYNEQFF.

This rearrangement joins TRBV4-2 to TRBJ1-4, with 7 bases that match TRBD1. J gave up 7 bases and V 4 bases, and 12 bases lay outside the gene matches. The CDR3 extends over 16 amino acids. Per the germline V gene, CDR1 is LGHNA and CDR2 is YNFKEQ. In DNA form, the CDR3 reads TGTGCCAGCAGCCTAGAAACAGGGGATGGGTCTGAAAAACTGTTTTTT. It translates to CASSLETGDGSEKLFF.

The chain links TRBV6-2 or TRBV6-3 to TRBJ1-6; a weak D match, TRBD1 (5 bases). Looked up from germline, CDR1 is MNHEY and CDR2 is SVGEGT. The V and J ends lost 5 bases and 4 bases respectively, with 15 bases between them. The CDR3 runs 16 residues. The CDR3 reads CASSPVDRLYNSPLHF. The CDR3 bases are TGTGCCAGCAGTCCCGTCGACAGACTTTATAATTCACCCCTCCACTTT.

This rearrangement joins TRBV30 to TRBJ1-2; D is undetermined. Germline values: CDR1 GTSNPN, CDR2 SVGIG (reference sequence). V lost 3 bases and J 5 bases, leaving 13 bases between the germline ends. The CDR3 runs to 13 residues. CDR3 loop: CAWSPGSQYGYTF. The CDR3 DNA follows: TGTGCCTGGAGCCCCGGGAGTCAGTATGGCTACACCTTC. The complete variable domain, with remaining parts taken from reference TRBV30 and TRBJ1-2, reads SQTIHQWPATLVQPVGSPLSLECTVEGTSNPNLYWYRQAAGRGLQLLFYSVGIGQISSEVPQNLSASRPQDRQFILSSKKLLLSDSGFYLCAWSPGSQYGYTFGSGTRLTVV.

V is TRBV7-2 and J is TRBJ2-1; D possibly corresponds to TRBD2 (6 bases). Germline-derived CDR1 and CDR2 are SGHTA and FQGNSA. CDR3 length equals 15 residues. Trimming pared 4 bases from V and 6 bases from J, leaving 16 bases between. The CDR3 sequence: CASSSAGNSFNEQFF. The DNA for the CDR3 is TGTGCCAGCAGCTCGGCGGGGAATTCGTTCAATGAGCAGTTCTTC. Together with reference TRBV7-2 and TRBJ2-1, the CDR3 gives the full variable domain: GAGVSQSPSNKVTEKGKDVELRCDPISGHTALYWYRQSLGQGLEFLIYFQGNSAPDKSGLPSDRFSAERTGGSVSTLTIQRTQQEDSAVYLCASSSAGNSFNEQFFGPGTRLTVL.

In DNA, the CDR3 is TGTGCCAGCAGTTACCTTCCTAGCGGGAGCACAGATACGCAGTATTTT. The encoded protein is CASSYLPSGSTDTQYF. This rearrangement joins TRBV6-2 or TRBV6-3 to TRBJ2-3; 8 bases line up with TRBD2. Germline CDR1 is MNHEY and CDR2 is SVGEGT. Trimming at V came to 2 bases and at J to 0 bases, leaving 4 bases not matched to a gene. The CDR3 is 16 amino acids.

The chain combines TRBV5-1 with TRBJ1-3; the match to TRBD1 covers 7 bases. The CDR3 sequence is 14 residues long. CDR1 SGHRS and CDR2 YFSETQ come from the germline V gene. V was pared by 4 bases and J by 4 bases, with 5 bases of the junction left unmatched. CDR3 amino acids: CASSRGGSGNTIYF. CDR3 nucleotides: TGCGCCAGCAGCCGAGGGGGCTCCGGAAACACCATATATTTT.

This clone occurred once. J is TRBJ1-2 and V is TRBV14; 8 positions match TRBD1. The germline gives CDR1 SGHDN, CDR2 FVKESK. This CDR3 has 14 residues. The trim removed 6 bases at V and 8 bases at J, leaving 11 bases unmatched. The CDR3 sequence: CASRKTGAARGYTF. The CDR3 DNA is TGTGCCAGCAGAAAGACAGGGGCCGCCAGGGGCTACACCTTC.

The chain carries TRBV7-9 and TRBJ2-7; tentatively, D is TRBD1 (5 bases). The CDR3 has 15 residues. The germline gives CDR1 SEHNR, CDR2 FQNEAQ (reference sequence). V dropped 5 bases and J dropped 6 bases, with 20 bases sitting between them. The CDR3 bases are TGTGCCAGCAGCGTTCAGGGTAGCCCACCCAGCGAGCAGTACTTC. Translating it yields CASSVQGSPPSEQYF.

This chain connects TRBV6-1 to TRBJ1-2; D unclear. This CDR3 spans 12 amino acids. Trimming shortened V by 6 bases and J by 2 bases, and 7 bases separated the two germline ends. CDR1 is MNHNS and CDR2 is SASEGT in the germline V gene. CDR3 bases: TGTGCCAGCAGGCCAGTGAACTATGGCTACACCTTC. It yields the protein CASRPVNYGYTF.